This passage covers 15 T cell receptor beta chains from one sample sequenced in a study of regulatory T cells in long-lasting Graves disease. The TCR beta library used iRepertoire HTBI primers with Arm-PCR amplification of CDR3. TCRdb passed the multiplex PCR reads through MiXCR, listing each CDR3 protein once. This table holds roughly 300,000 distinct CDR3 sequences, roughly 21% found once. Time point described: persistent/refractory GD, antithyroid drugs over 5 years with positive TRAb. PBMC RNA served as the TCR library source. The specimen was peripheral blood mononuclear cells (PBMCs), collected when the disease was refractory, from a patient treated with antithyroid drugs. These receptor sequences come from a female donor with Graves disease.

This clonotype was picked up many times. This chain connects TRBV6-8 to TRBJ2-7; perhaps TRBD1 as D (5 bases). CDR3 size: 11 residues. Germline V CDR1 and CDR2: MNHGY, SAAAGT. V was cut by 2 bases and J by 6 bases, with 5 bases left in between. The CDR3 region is CASSYRGEQYF. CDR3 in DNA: TGTGCCAGCAGTTACAGGGGCGAGCAGTACTTC.

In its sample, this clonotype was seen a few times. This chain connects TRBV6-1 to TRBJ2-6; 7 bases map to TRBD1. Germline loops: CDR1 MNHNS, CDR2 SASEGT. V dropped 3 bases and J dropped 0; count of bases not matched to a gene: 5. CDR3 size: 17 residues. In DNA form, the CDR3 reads TGTGCCAGCAGTGACCTCAGGGGGTTCTCTGGGGCCAACGTCCTGACTTTC. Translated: CASSDLRGFSGANVLTF.

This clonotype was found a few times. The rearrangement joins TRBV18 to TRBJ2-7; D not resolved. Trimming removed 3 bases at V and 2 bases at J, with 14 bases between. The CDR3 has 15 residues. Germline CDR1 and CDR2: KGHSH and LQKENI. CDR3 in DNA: TGTGCCAGCTCACCGTGGGTGGCCCGAACCTACGAGCAGTACTTC. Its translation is CASSPWVARTYEQYF. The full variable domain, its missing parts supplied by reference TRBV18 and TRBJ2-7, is NAGVMQNPRHLVRRRGQEARLRCSPMKGHSHVYWYRQLPEEGLKFMVYLQKENIIDESGMPKERFSAEFPKEGPSILRIQQVVRGDSAAYFCASSPWVARTYEQYFGPGTRLTVT.

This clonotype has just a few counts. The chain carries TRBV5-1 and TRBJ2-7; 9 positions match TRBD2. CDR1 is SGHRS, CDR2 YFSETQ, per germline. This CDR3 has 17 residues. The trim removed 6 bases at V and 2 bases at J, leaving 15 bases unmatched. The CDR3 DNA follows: TGCGCCAGCAAGCCCCCTCCGGGTAGCGGGAGACCCTACGAGCAGTACTTC. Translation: CASKPPPGSGRPYEQYF.

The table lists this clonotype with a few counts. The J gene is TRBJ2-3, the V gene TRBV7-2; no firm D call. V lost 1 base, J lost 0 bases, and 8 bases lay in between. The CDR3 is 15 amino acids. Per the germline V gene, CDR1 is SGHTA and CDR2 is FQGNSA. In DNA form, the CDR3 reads TGTGCCAGCAGCTTAGGACGCCGCAGCACAGATACGCAGTATTTT. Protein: CASSLGRRSTDTQYF.

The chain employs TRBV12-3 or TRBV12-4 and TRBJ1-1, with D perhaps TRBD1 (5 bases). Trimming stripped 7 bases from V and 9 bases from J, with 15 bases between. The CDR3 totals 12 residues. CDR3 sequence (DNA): TGTGCCAGCATCCAAAGGTGGGGACAAGCTTTCTTT. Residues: CASIQRWGQAFF.

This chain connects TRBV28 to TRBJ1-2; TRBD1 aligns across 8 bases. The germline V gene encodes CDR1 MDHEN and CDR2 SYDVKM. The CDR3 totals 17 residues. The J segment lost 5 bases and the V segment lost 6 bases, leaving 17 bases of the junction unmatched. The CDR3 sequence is CASSSQGAERLTYGYTF. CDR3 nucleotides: TGTGCCAGCAGCTCCCAGGGGGCCGAAAGACTGACTTATGGCTACACCTTC.

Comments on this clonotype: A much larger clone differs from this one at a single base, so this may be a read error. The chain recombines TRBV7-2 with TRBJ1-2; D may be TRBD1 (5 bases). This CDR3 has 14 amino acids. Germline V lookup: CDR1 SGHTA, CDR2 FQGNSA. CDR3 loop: CASSPWTSNYGHTF. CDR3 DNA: TGTGCCAGCAGCCCGTGGACATCTAACTATGGCCACACCTTC.

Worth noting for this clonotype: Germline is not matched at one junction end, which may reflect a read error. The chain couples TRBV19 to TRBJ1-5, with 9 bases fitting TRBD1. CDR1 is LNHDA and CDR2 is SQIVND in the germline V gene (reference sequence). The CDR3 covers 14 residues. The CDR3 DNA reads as TGTGCCAGTAGTATAACAGGGGGCAAGCAGCCCCAGCATTTT. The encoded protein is CASSITGGKQPQHF.

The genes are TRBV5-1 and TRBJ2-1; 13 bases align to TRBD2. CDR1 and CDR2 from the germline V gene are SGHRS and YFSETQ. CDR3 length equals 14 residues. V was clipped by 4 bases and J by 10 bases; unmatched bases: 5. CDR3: CASSPGLAGEEQFF. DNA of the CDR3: TGCGCCAGCAGCCCTGGACTAGCGGGAGAGGAGCAGTTCTTC.

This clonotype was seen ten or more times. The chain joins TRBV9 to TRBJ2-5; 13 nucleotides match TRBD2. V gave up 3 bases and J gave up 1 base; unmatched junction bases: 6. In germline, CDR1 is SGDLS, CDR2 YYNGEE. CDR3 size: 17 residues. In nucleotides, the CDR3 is TGTGCCAGCAGCGGTGGGACTAGCGGGACCCCCCAAGAGACCCAGTACTTC. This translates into CASSGGTSGTPQETQYF.

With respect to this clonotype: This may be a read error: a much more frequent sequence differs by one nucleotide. Here the CDR3 reads CASGAPQALGYTF. The CDR3 coding sequence is TGTGCTAGTGGTGCCCCACAGGCGTTGGGCTACACCTTC. J is TRBJ1-2 and V is TRBV12-5; D might be TRBD1 (5 bases). The CDR3 runs to 13 residues. CDR1 is LGHNT and CDR2 is FRNRAP in the germline V gene. Trimming left V 5 bases short and J 8 bases short, with 15 bases between. The variable domain in full, completed from reference TRBV12-5 and TRBJ1-2, reads DARVTQTPRHKVTEMGQEVTMRCQPILGHNTVFWYRQTMMQGLELLAYFRNRAPLDDSGMPKDRFSAEMPDATLATLKIQPSEPRDSAVYFCASGAPQALGYTFGSGTRLTVV.

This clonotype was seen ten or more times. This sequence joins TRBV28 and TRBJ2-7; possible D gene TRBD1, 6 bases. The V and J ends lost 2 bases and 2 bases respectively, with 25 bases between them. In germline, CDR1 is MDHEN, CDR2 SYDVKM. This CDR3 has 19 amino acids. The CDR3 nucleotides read TGTGCCAGCAGTTTAGAACAAACCCCGTACAGGGTGCTTACCTACGAGCAGTACTTC. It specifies CASSLEQTPYRVLTYEQYF.

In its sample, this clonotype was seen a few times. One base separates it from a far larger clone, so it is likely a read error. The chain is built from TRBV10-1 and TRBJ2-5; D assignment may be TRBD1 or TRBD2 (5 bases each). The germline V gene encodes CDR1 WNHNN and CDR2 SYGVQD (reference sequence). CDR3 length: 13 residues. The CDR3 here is CASSYELVGTQCF. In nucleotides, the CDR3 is TGTGCCAGCAGTTACGAGTTAGTAGGGACCCAGTGCTTC.

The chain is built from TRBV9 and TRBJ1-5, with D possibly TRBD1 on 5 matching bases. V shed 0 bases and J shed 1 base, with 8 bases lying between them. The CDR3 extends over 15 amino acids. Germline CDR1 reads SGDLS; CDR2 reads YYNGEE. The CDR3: CASSVDGTSNQPQHF. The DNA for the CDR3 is TGTGCCAGCAGCGTAGACGGGACGAGCAATCAGCCCCAGCATTTT.